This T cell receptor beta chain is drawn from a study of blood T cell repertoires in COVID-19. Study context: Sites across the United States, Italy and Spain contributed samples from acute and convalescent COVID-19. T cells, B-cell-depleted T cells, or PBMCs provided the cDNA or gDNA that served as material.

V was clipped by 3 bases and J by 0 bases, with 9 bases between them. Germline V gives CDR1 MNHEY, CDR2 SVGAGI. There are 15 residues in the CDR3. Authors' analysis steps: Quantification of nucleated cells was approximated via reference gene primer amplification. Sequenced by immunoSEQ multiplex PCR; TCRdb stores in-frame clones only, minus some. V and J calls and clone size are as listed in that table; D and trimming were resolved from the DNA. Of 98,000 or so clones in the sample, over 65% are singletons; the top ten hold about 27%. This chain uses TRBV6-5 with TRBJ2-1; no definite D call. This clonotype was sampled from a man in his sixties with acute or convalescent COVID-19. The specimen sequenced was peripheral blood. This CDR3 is CASSYRVSSYNEQFF. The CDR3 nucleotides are TGTGCCAGCAGTTATCGGGTGAGCTCCTACAATGAGCAGTTCTTC.